These T cell receptor beta chains were read from a single sample in a study of blood T cell repertoires in COVID-19. TCRdb's copy holds only in-frame clones and misses some; the assay was immunoSEQ multiplex PCR. Here the sample spans 130,000 to 150,000 clones, 75% to 90% being singletons. The sequenced material came from peripheral blood. Receptors were obtained from a man aged 50 or older who had recovered from COVID-19. CDR3s include the opening cysteine and the closing phenylalanine or tryptophan. A D gene is named only where the DNA matches it firmly. Part of the rows lack a size; the others show once, few, many or a class for expanded clones.

v_call	cdr3_length	j_call	clone_size	d_call	cdr3_nt	cdr3_aa
TRBV27	16	TRBJ2-1	NA	NA	TGTGCCAGCAGTTTATCGATACAGGGATTTTACAATGAGCAGTTCTTC	CASSLSIQGFYNEQFF
TRBV20-1	14	TRBJ2-1	NA	TRBD2	TGCAGTGCTAGTGATCGGCGGGGGGCCAATGAGCAGTTCTTC	CSASDRRGANEQFF
TRBV30	13	TRBJ1-1	NA	NA	TGTGCCTGGAGTCGGAGGGGAGGCACTGAAGCTTTCTTT	CAWSRRGGTEAFF
TRBV18	14	TRBJ1-1	NA	NA	TGTGCCAGCTCACCCCTTGTCGGGAACACTGAAGCTTTCTTT	CASSPLVGNTEAFF
TRBV11-2	17	TRBJ2-3	once	TRBD2	TGTGCCAGCAGCTTAGAGGGACTAGCGGAGAACACAGATACGCAGTATTTT	CASSLEGLAENTDTQYF
TRBV29-1	12	TRBJ2-5	NA	NA	TGCAGCGTTTCACAGTTAAGCGGGACCCAGTACTTC	CSVSQLSGTQYF
TRBV27	16	TRBJ2-4	NA	NA	TGTGCCAGCAGGGGCGGGACCGGTGGAGGAGGGAACATTCAGTACTTC	CASRGGTGGGGNIQYF
TRBV6-6	14	TRBJ1-2	NA	TRBD1	TGTGCCAGCAGCCCGGGACAGGGCGGCTATGGCTACACCTTC	CASSPGQGGYGYTF
TRBV4-2	15	TRBJ2-5	NA	TRBD2	TGTGCCAGCAGCCAAGATCCTAGCGGGGGGGAAACCCAGTACTTC	CASSQDPSGGETQYF
TRBV3-1/TRBV3-2	13	TRBJ2-5	once	NA	TGTGCCAGCAGCCAAGTTCGGGGAGGGACCCAGTACTTC	CASSQVRGGTQYF
TRBV6-6	14	TRBJ1-1	NA	NA	TGTGCCAGCAGTTACCCCGGGGGGAACACTGAAGCTTTCTTT	CASSYPGGNTEAFF